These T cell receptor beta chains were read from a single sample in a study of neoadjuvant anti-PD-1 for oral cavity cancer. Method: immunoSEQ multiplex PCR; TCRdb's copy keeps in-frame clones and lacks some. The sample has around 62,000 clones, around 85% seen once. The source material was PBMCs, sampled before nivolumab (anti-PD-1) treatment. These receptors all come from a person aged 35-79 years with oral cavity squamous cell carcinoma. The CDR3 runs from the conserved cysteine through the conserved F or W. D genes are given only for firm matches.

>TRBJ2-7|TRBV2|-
CASEGVSEQYF
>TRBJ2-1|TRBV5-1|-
CASSLGSGLSYNEQFF
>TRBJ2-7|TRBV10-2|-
CASSLWGEVTYEQYF
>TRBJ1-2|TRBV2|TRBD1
CAYGQGDYGYTF
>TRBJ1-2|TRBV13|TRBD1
CASSLQGQGALGYTF
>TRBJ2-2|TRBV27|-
CASSDRQAGELFF
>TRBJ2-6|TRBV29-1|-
CSVADSSGANVLTF
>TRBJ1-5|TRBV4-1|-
CASSQQIYQPQHF
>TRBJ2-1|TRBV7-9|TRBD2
CASSLDGGGLDEQFF
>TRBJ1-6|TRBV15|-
CATSRSLGSPLHF
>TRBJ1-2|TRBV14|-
CASSPWSGDGYTF
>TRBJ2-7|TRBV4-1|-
CASSQDPASSYEQYF
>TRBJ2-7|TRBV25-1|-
CASSRDGLGSNEQYF
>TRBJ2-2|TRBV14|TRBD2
CASSPAGGGTGELFF
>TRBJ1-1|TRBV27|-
CASSKRGANTEAFF
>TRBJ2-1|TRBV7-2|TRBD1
CASSAPPGQGWHEQFF
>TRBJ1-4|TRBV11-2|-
CASTFTDPTNEKLFF